The clone carrying this T cell receptor beta chain was found many times. Antigen: not known. The data originate from a study of regulatory T cells in long-lasting Graves disease. Overall study: Antithyroid drug exposure in newly diagnosed Graves' patients had lasted under 3 months.

Study-wide results and limits: Peripheral blood, not thyroid tissue, was the sole material studied.

CDR3-region Arm-PCR and iRepertoire HTBI primers produced the TCR beta libraries. MiXCR, run by TCRdb on the multiplex PCR reads, gives a single entry per CDR3 protein. The repertoire holds about 320,000 distinct CDR3 sequences, approximately 20% seen once, with less than 40% in the top ten. Germline lookup yields CDR1 MDHEN and CDR2 SYDVKM. This CDR3 comprises 16 residues. V lost 5 bases to trimming and J lost 4 bases, with 21 bases between them. Time point noted: newly diagnosed GD, antithyroid drugs for less than 3 months. RNA extracted from PBMCs served as the sequencing template. Criteria from the American Thyroid Association guidelines were applied to diagnose Graves' disease. Patients of an endocrinology department in Xi'an, China, were included.

The sequencing used peripheral blood mononuclear cells (PBMCs), collected at new diagnosis, from a patient treated with antithyroid drugs. The TCR originated in a female donor with Graves disease. The genes are TRBV28 and TRBJ2-7, with D perhaps assigned TRBD1 or TRBD2 (7 bases each). CDR3 region: CASSPPSGQGGYEQYF. Written as DNA, the CDR3 is TGTGCCAGCAGTCCCCCCAGCGGGCAGGGGGGGTACGAGCAGTACTTC.